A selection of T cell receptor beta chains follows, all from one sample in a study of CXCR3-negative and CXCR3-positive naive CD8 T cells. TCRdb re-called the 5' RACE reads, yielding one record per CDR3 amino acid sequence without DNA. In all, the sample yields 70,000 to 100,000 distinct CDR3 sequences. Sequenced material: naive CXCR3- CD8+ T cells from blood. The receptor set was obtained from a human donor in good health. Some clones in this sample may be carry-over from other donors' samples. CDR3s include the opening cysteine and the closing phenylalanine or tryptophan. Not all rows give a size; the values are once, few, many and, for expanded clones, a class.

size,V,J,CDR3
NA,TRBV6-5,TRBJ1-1,CASSNRANTEAFF
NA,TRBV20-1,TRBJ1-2,CSARDLQPVGYGYTF
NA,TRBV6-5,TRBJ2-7,CASSRTGRAYEQYF
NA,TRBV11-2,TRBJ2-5,CASSLSPGLEYQETQYF
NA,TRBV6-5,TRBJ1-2,CASRGTGENYGYTF
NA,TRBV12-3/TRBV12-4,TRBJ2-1,CASSSPVPLAGGSYNEQFF
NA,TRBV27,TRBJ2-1,CASGEGGYNEQFF
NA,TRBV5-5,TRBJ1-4,CASSPGDNGEKLFF
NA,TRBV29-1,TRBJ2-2,CSITLPYEGNTGELFF
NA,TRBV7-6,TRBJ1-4,CASSLGGIHNEKLFF
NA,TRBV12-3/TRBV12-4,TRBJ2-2,CASKGQLPNTGELFF
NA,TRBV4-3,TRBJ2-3,CASSPQALRAADTQYF
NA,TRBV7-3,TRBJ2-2,CASSFGLANTGELFF
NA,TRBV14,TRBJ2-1,CASSLGTGNEQFF
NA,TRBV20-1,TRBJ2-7,CSAREPGLANEQYF
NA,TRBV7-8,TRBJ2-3,CASSLALILGGGTDTQYF
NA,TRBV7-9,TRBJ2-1,CASSFSGGEQFF
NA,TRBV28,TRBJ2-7,CASSRTRTSGGTVHF
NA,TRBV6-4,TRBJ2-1,CASSDSAESYNEQFF
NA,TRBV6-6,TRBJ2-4,CASSPGQGTDWAKNIQYF
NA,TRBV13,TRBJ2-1,CASSSSGGPYNEQFF
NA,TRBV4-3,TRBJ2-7,CASSQDRGRTYEQYF
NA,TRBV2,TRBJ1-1,CASSEAVGGTEAFF
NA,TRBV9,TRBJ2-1,CASSVAAALNEQFF
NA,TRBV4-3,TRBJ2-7,CASSQDPAGFPYEQYF
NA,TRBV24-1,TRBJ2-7,CATSDVVNGNPAHSSYEQYF
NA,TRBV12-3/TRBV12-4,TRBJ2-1,CASSLSRGGEQFF
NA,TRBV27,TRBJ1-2,CASSFIGGAAGYTF
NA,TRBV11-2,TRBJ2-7,CASSFYSSGYEQYF
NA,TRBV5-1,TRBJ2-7,CASSFDTGYGEQYF
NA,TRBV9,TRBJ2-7,CASSPWAAGGSSEQYF
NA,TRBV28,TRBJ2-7,CASSPWTGPYEQYF
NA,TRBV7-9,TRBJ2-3,CASSFPRDGTDTQYF
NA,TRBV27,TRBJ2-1,CASSFAGLASSYNEQFF
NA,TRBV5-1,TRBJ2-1,CASSWTLGEQFF
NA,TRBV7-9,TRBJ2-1,CASSPSGSWEQFF
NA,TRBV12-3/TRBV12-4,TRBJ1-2,CASPHRAGFINYGYTF
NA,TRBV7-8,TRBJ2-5,CASSSTTGIGETQYF
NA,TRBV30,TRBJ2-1,CAWSVVGDEQLF
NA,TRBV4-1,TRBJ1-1,CASSQEPLRNMNTEAFF
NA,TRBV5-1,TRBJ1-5,CASSLGWGADQPQHF
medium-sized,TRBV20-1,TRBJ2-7,CSARDLSGGPYEQYF
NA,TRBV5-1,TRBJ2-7,CASSLIPGNYEQYF
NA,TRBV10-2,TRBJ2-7,CASSESSGTAYEQYF
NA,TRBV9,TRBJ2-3,CASSVGLFVGDTQYF
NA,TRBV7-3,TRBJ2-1,CASSLLAGTNEQFF
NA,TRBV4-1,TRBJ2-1,CASSQDSGGANEQFF
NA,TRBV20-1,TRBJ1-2,CSARVAWVGDGYTF
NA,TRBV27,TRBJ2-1,CASSLSPPHEQFF
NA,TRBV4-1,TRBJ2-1,CASSLKDRAWWNEQFF
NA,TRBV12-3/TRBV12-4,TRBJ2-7,CASSLPLSYEQYF
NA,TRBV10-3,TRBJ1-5,CATSRTQETNQPQHF